This TCR beta chain was documented in a study of vaccination effects on CD4 cells after COVID-19. On the study more broadly: All participants had two doses of either the BNT162b2 or mRNA-1273 vaccine. The study obtained samples from a couple of convalescent patients 16 days and one week before vaccination.

The V gene end was trimmed by 3 bases and the J gene end by 0 bases; junction bases not matched to a gene: 10. The CDR3 is 16 amino acids. Germline-derived CDR1 and CDR2 are DFQATT and SNEGSKA (reference sequence). In the case of this clone: Antigen unknown.

Findings and limits, study-wide: Clones of infection and vaccine origin contracted markedly late after vaccination.

Produced via immunoSEQ multiplex PCR; TCRdb's table is partial and in-frame only. The sample shows approximately 38,000 clones, approximately 70% of them seen only once. Antigen-specific CD4+ T cell clonotypes were called by their expansion after viral peptide-pool culture in ViraFEST. An approximately ten-day culture period preceded the isolation of CD4+ T cells. A PCR test confirmed that the person had SARS-CoV-2 infection between March and December 2020. The culture medium for over 1.5 million PBMC per well included 10 IU/ml IL-2 and 9.5 to 10 ug/ml peptides. The sequence came from a human donor who had a prior SARS-CoV-2 infection. The source was CD4+ T cells from PBMCs cultured with a peptide pool, collected before COVID-19 vaccination. The chain recombines TRBV20-1 with TRBJ2-5, with 7 bases that match TRBD2. CDR3 sequence (DNA): TGCAGTGCTAGTCGGTCTAGCGGACCTCACCAAGAGACCCAGTACTTC. Its translation: CSASRSSGPHQETQYF.